The 30 T cell receptor beta chains below were found in one sample sequenced in a study of graft-versus-host responses after intestinal transplantation. Their recognized antigens are unknown. TCRdb's table, derived via immunoSEQ multiplex PCR, lists solely in-frame clones and lacks some. The table includes 90,000 to 150,000 clones, 90% to 95% detected once. This material consisted of unstimulated CD8+ T cells sorted from spleen or lymph node cells, taken before intestinal transplant. Receptor source: a human donor who received an intestinal transplant.

This clone was seen once. The chain employs TRBV7-9 and TRBJ2-1; possibly TRBD1 or TRBD2 for D (5 bases each). Germline V lookup: CDR1 SEHNR, CDR2 FQNEAQ (reference sequence). Trimming removed 5 bases at V and 9 bases at J, with 23 bases between. The CDR3 spans 16 residues. CDR3 DNA: TGTGCCAGCAGCCCGCCTTTACTAGGTATTACAGGTGAGCAGTTCTTC. Translating it yields CASSPPLLGITGEQFF.

This chain connects TRBV9 to TRBJ2-7, with a tentative D call TRBD1 (6 bases). The length of the CDR3 is 16 residues. Trimming shortened V by 0 bases and J by 1 base, and 14 bases separated the two germline ends. CDR1 and CDR2 from the germline V gene are SGDLS and YYNGEE. The CDR3, as DNA: TGTGCCAGCAGCGTAGGAGGAACAGGGCCATCCTACGAGCAGTACTTC. Residues: CASSVGGTGPSYEQYF.

The V and J genes are TRBV19 and TRBJ1-2; tentative D call: TRBD1 (5 bases). V was trimmed by 5 bases and J by 4 bases, leaving 11 bases between them. The CDR3 is 13 amino acids. In germline, CDR1 is LNHDA, CDR2 SQIVND (reference sequence). The chain's CDR3 is CASSLGTAYGYTF. The CDR3 coding sequence is TGTGCCAGTAGTCTGGGGACGGCCTATGGCTACACCTTC.

The chain has TRBV28 and TRBJ2-1; D remains unclear. Germline CDR1 and CDR2: MDHEN and SYDVKM. CDR3 length: 17 residues. The V and J ends lost 5 bases and 0 bases respectively, with 17 bases between them. CDR3 DNA: TGTGCCAGCAGTCCGATACACCTTACTACCTCCTACAATGAGCAGTTCTTC. Translated, it gives CASSPIHLTTSYNEQFF.

V gene TRBV7-9 combines with J gene TRBJ1-2; D remains ambiguous. Germline V gene sequence: CDR1 SEHNR, CDR2 FQNEAQ (reference sequence). V dropped 0 bases and J dropped 3 bases, with 5 bases sitting between them. The CDR3 loop spans 13 amino acids. The CDR3 region has the DNA TGTGCCAGCAGCTTAGCGTCTGACTATGGCTACACCTTC. Protein: CASSLASDYGYTF.

The chain recombines TRBV14 with TRBJ2-7; D not resolved. The CDR3 length is 13 residues. Looked up from germline, CDR1 is SGHDN and CDR2 is FVKESK. Between the trimmed V and J ends, which lost 1 base and 3 bases, there was a span of 7 bases. CDR3 sequence: CASSQVLFYEQYF. The CDR3 DNA follows: TGTGCCAGCAGCCAAGTTCTGTTCTACGAGCAGTACTTC.

This clone was counted once. The gene calls are TRBV29-1 and TRBJ2-3; TRBD2 matches at 7 bases. J lost 7 bases, V lost 3 bases, and 13 bases had no gene match. Looked up from germline, CDR1 is SQVTM and CDR2 is ANQGSEA. The CDR3 is made up of 15 amino acids. The CDR3 nucleotides are TGCAGCGTTGAGGGTTTGGCGGGAGCTACGAATACGCAGTATTTT. This sequence encodes CSVEGLAGATNTQYF.

As DNA, the CDR3 is TGTGCCAGCAGCTGGGACAGGGATGGAAATAACAATGAGCAGTTCTTC. Translated: CASSWDRDGNNNEQFF. The chain is built from TRBV7-3 and TRBJ2-1; 9 nucleotides match TRBD1. J gave up 5 bases and V 4 bases, and 9 bases lay outside the gene matches. This CDR3 has 16 residues. The germline CDR1 and CDR2 sequences are SGHTA and FQGTGA.

The chain links TRBV27 to TRBJ1-1; no firm D call. CDR3 length: 16 residues. Germline values: CDR1 MNHEY, CDR2 SMNVEV (reference sequence). Trimming shortened V by 2 bases and J by 1 base, and 14 bases separated the two germline ends. CDR3 loop: CASSLVGPVGNTEAFF. In DNA form, the CDR3 reads TGTGCCAGCAGTTTAGTTGGACCCGTCGGGAACACTGAAGCTTTCTTT.

V is TRBV7-6 and J is TRBJ1-2; maybe TRBD1 (6 bases). Germline lookup yields CDR1 SGHVS and CDR2 FNYEAQ. This CDR3 has 17 residues. Trimming cost V 3 bases and J 0 bases, with 17 bases left between them. The CDR3 region has the DNA TGTGCCAGCAGCTTTCTGCAGGGGCGAAATTCTAACTATGGCTACACCTTC. Translated: CASSFLQGRNSNYGYTF.

The chain links TRBV25-1 to TRBJ2-5; TRBD2 is a possible D gene (6 bases). Germline loops: CDR1 MGHDK, CDR2 SYGVNS. This CDR3 contains 13 residues. The ends were cut back, 8 bases at V and 5 bases at J, with 15 bases in the middle. CDR3 amino acids: CASGPARGETQYF. The CDR3 DNA reads as TGTGCCAGCGGCCCGGCCCGGGGGGAGACCCAGTACTTC.

The genes are TRBV7-9 and TRBJ1-4; the match to TRBD1 covers 7 bases. Germline CDR1 reads SEHNR; CDR2 reads FQNEAQ (reference sequence). CDR3 length equals 15 residues. V gave up 4 bases and J gave up 2 bases; unmatched junction bases: 4. In DNA form, the CDR3 reads TGTGCCAGCAGCTCCGGGACAGCGACTAATGAAAAACTGTTTTTT. Protein sequence: CASSSGTATNEKLFF. Combining the CDR3 with reference TRBV7-9 and TRBJ1-4 gives the whole variable domain DTGVSQNPRHKITKRGQNVTFRCDPISEHNRLYWYRQTLGQGPEFLTYFQNEAQLEKSRLLSDRFSAERPKGSFSTLEIQRTEQGDSAMYLCASSSGTATNEKLFFGSGTQLSVL.

J is TRBJ1-2 and V is TRBV7-6, with a weak D call TRBD1 (5 bases). The germline gives CDR1 SGHVS, CDR2 FNYEAQ. V dropped 4 bases and J dropped 8 bases, with 17 bases sitting between them. CDR3 length: 14 amino acids. The CDR3 here is CASSSLAQGDGYTF. For the CDR3, the DNA is TGTGCCAGCAGCTCCCTGGCGCAGGGAGACGGCTACACCTTC. The full variable domain, in which reference TRBV7-6 and TRBJ1-2 provide the parts outside the CDR3, is GAGVSQSPRYKVTKRGQDVALRCDPISGHVSLYWYRQALGQGPEFLTYFNYEAQQDKSGLPNDRFSAERPEGSISTLTIQRTEQRDSAMYRCASSSLAQGDGYTFGSGTRLTVV.

This clone was counted once. Other DNA sequences from this sample encode an identical CDR3 as well. The J gene is TRBJ2-7, the V gene TRBV9, with 11 bases identical to TRBD1. The trim removed 2 bases at V and 2 bases at J, leaving 3 bases unmatched. In germline, CDR1 is SGDLS, CDR2 YYNGEE. The length of the CDR3 is 15 residues. DNA for the CDR3: TGTGCCAGCAGCGTTGCGGGACAGGGGGCCTACGAGCAGTACTTC. Translation gives CASSVAGQGAYEQYF. Full variable domain (rest looked up from reference TRBV9 and TRBJ2-7): DSGVTQTPKHLITATGQRVTLRCSPRSGDLSVYWYQQSLDQGLQFLIQYYNGEERAKGNILERFSAQQFPDLHSELNLSSLELGDSALYFCASSVAGQGAYEQYFGPGTRLTVT.

CDR3 amino acids: CATGLAGPDTQYF. As DNA, the CDR3 is TGTGCCACCGGACTAGCGGGACCAGATACGCAGTATTTT. This chain joins TRBV5-8 and TRBJ2-3; 12 bases map to TRBD2. The germline CDR1 and CDR2 sequences are SGHTS and YDEGEE. CDR3 length: 13 amino acids. V was clipped by 9 bases and J by 4 bases; unmatched bases: 3.

V and J are TRBV15 and TRBJ1-5; D gene unclear. The germline CDR1 and CDR2 sequences are LNHNV and YYDKDF (reference sequence). V was cut by 0 bases and J by 4 bases, with 10 bases left in between. The CDR3 totals 15 residues. The CDR3 bases are TGTGCCACCAGCAGAGATTACGGAGAGAATCAGCCCCAGCATTTT. Its translation: CATSRDYGENQPQHF.

J is TRBJ2-7 and V is TRBV28; D gene uncertain. The CDR3 sequence is 17 residues long. The V and J ends lost 0 bases and 0 bases respectively, with 15 bases between them. In germline, CDR1 is MDHEN, CDR2 SYDVKM. CDR3 bases: TGTGCCAGCAGTTTATGGCCCCTAAAGGCGACCTCCTACGAGCAGTACTTC. It is translated as CASSLWPLKATSYEQYF. The variable domain in full, with the rest retrieved from reference TRBV28 and TRBJ2-7, is DVKVTQSSRYLVKRTGEKVFLECVQDMDHENMFWYRQDPGLGLRLIYFSYDVKMKEKGDIPEGYSVSREKKERFSLILESASTNQTSMYLCASSLWPLKATSYEQYFGPGTRLTVT.

The gene calls are TRBV15 and TRBJ1-1; D not certain. The V end lost 0 bases, the J end lost 1 base, and 6 bases lay between the germline ends. The CDR3 spans 14 residues. Germline V gene sequence: CDR1 LNHNV, CDR2 YYDKDF (reference sequence). CDR3 amino acids: CATSRDSWNTEAFF. The CDR3 nucleotides read TGTGCCACCAGCAGAGACAGCTGGAACACTGAAGCTTTCTTT. The full variable domain, its missing parts supplied by reference TRBV15 and TRBJ1-1, is DAMVIQNPRYQVTQFGKPVTLSCSQTLNHNVMYWYQQKSSQAPKLLFHYYDKDFNNEADTPDNFQSRRPNTSFCFLDIRSPGLGDTAMYLCATSRDSWNTEAFFGQGTRLTVV.

The chain carries TRBV9 and TRBJ2-7; tentatively, D is TRBD1 (6 bases). In germline, CDR1 is SGDLS, CDR2 YYNGEE. CDR3 size: 13 residues. The V end lost 4 bases, the J end lost 0 bases, and 8 bases lay between the germline ends. The CDR3 sequence: CASSPGVSYEQYF. CDR3 nucleotides: TGTGCCAGCAGCCCAGGGGTCTCCTACGAGCAGTACTTC.

The chain employs TRBV7-2 and TRBJ1-2, with 12 bases aligning to TRBD1. V shed 2 bases and J 8 bases; nucleotides not matched to a gene: 6. This CDR3 spans 15 amino acids. Germline V lookup: CDR1 SGHTA, CDR2 FQGNSA. The CDR3 protein is CASSLSGTGGSGYTF. The CDR3 nucleotides read TGTGCCAGCAGCTTATCCGGGACAGGGGGCAGCGGCTACACCTTC.

The V and J genes are TRBV6-1 and TRBJ2-1, with D unresolved. Deletions cut 7 bases from V and 4 bases from J, with 8 bases between. The length of the CDR3 is 12 residues. Germline V gene data show CDR1 as MNHNS and CDR2 as SASEGT. The CDR3 here is CASTLYYNEQFF. Written as DNA, the CDR3 is TGTGCCAGCACCTTATATTACAATGAGCAGTTCTTC.

J is TRBJ2-1 and V is TRBV28; D not resolved. V lost 6 bases, J lost 3 bases, and 3 bases lay in between. Germline V gives CDR1 MDHEN, CDR2 SYDVKM. The CDR3 covers 11 residues. The chain's CDR3 is CASRDYNEQFF. CDR3 nucleotides: TGTGCCAGCAGGGACTACAATGAGCAGTTCTTC.

The chain uses TRBV28 and TRBJ2-1, with a tentative D call TRBD1 (6 bases). The CDR3 has 18 amino acids. Germline lookup yields CDR1 MDHEN and CDR2 SYDVKM. Trimming took off 2 bases at V and 3 bases at J, with 20 bases between the two ends. This chain's CDR3 is CASSLPELDSGNYNEQFF. The CDR3 DNA reads as TGTGCCAGCAGTTTACCCGAACTGGACAGCGGTAACTACAATGAGCAGTTCTTC.

As regards this clone: At the DNA level, this CDR3 is encoded by other sequences in the same sample as well. The rearrangement links TRBV19 to TRBJ2-7, with TRBD1 matching 9 bases. This CDR3 spans 14 amino acids. CDR1 is LNHDA and CDR2 is SQIVND in the germline V gene (reference sequence). The junction had 4 bases not matched to a gene; V was cut back by 6 bases and J by 1 base. The CDR3 protein is CASSAGTGSYEQYF. The CDR3 region has the DNA TGTGCCAGTAGCGCCGGGACAGGGTCCTACGAGCAGTACTTC.

The chain joins TRBV19 to TRBJ2-1; TRBD2 agrees at 8 bases. The CDR3 runs 16 residues. V was clipped by 3 bases and J by 0 bases; unmatched bases: 4. Germline CDR1 and CDR2: LNHDA and SQIVND (reference sequence). The chain's CDR3 is CASSIGGAVSYNEQFF. The CDR3 coding sequence is TGTGCCAGTAGTATCGGGGGGGCAGTCTCCTACAATGAGCAGTTCTTC.

The genes are TRBV6-5 and TRBJ1-6; tentative D call: TRBD1 (5 bases). V lost 6 bases, J lost 6 bases, and 12 bases lay in between. This CDR3 is built from 14 residues. Germline V gene lookup returns CDR1 MNHEY and CDR2 SVGAGI. The CDR3 spells CASSPTGGNSPLHF. The CDR3 nucleotides read TGTGCCAGCAGCCCCACTGGGGGTAATTCACCCCTCCACTTT.

This clone occurred once. This chain links TRBV5-5 with TRBJ1-5; possible D gene TRBD1, 5 bases. CDR3 length equals 14 residues. Germline V gene sequence: CDR1 SGHKS, CDR2 YYEKEE (reference sequence). V dropped 6 bases and J dropped 6 bases, with 16 bases sitting between them. The CDR3 reads CASTPGGDGQPQHF. The CDR3 DNA reads as TGTGCCAGCACCCCTGGGGGAGACGGTCAGCCCCAGCATTTT.

The rearrangement links TRBV7-2 to TRBJ2-7; a weak D match, TRBD1 (5 bases). Germline assignment: CDR1 SGHTA and CDR2 FQGNSA. V lost 4 bases and J lost 6, with 10 bases in between. CDR3 length: 12 amino acids. The CDR3 region is CASSSDIGEQYF. CDR3 sequence (DNA): TGTGCCAGCAGCTCGGACATCGGCGAGCAGTACTTC.

J is TRBJ2-1 and V is TRBV19, with D tentatively TRBD1 (6 bases). The CDR3 loop spans 17 amino acids. Germline V gene sequence: CDR1 LNHDA, CDR2 SQIVND (reference sequence). Trimming pared 0 bases from V and 7 bases from J, leaving 19 bases between. The DNA of the CDR3 is TGTGCCAGTAGTATAGATGTCGGGCAGGGGAATGAGAATGAGCAGTTCTTC. Protein product: CASSIDVGQGNENEQFF.

This sequence joins TRBV30 and TRBJ2-2; D unclear. V lost 8 bases to trimming and J lost 0 bases, with 13 bases between them. CDR3 length: 14 amino acids. CDR1 is GTSNPN, CDR2 SVGIG, per germline (reference sequence). The CDR3 DNA is TGTGCCGGGTGGTGGCTAGCGAACACCGGGGAGCTGTTTTTT. Protein sequence: CAGWWLANTGELFF.